Included here is one TCR beta chain sequence, with context. This sample stems from a study of blood T cell repertoires in COVID-19. Study-wide background: Nucleic acid was either cDNA or gDNA, and it came from T cells, B-cell-depleted T cells, or PBMCs.

CDR3 length: 14 residues. J gave up 3 bases and V 3 bases, and 2 bases lay outside the gene matches. Looked up from germline, CDR1 is KGHSH and CDR2 is LQKENI. The authors' processing: Reference gene primers were amplified, and this amplification served to estimate nucleated cell counts. Method: immunoSEQ multiplex PCR; TCRdb's copy keeps in-frame clones and lacks some. V, J and clone size reflect that table, while D and trimming were determined from the DNA. This table holds 45,000 to 55,000 clones, approximately 80% found once. The V and J genes are TRBV18 and TRBJ1-5; TRBD1 agrees at 7 bases. This TCR derives from a human donor with active or convalescent COVID-19. The donor label of this sample is uncertain. The specimen was peripheral blood. The CDR3 DNA reads as TGTGCCAGCTCACCGGGACAGAACAATCAGCCCCAGCATTTT. It translates to CASSPGQNNQPQHF.